Reported below is one TCR beta chain. This entry belongs to a study of blood T cell repertoires in COVID-19. The overall study: Some COVID-19 samples were acute and others convalescent; all came from the United States, Italy and Spain. The cDNA or gDNA used as material had been derived from T cells, B-cell-depleted T cells, or PBMCs.

V gave up 10 bases and J gave up 1 base; unmatched junction bases: 10. CDR1 and CDR2 (germline): SGHNT, YENEEA. The CDR3 runs 15 residues. As originally analysed: By means of reference gene primer amplification, nucleated cell counts were estimated. Profiled with immunoSEQ multiplex PCR; TCRdb holds only in-frame clones, not every one. Clone size and V and J calls were adopted from that table, with D and trimming inferred from the DNA. The sample consists of about 100,000 clones, 84% of them appearing once. The TCR comes from a woman aged 60-75 years with acute or convalescent COVID-19. The chain carries TRBV11-3 and TRBJ2-5, with 9 bases that match TRBD2. Sequenced material: peripheral blood. DNA for the CDR3: TGTGCCACCTCCGGAGCGGGGGGACCCCAAGAGACCCAGTACTTC. Amino acid sequence: CATSGAGGPQETQYF.